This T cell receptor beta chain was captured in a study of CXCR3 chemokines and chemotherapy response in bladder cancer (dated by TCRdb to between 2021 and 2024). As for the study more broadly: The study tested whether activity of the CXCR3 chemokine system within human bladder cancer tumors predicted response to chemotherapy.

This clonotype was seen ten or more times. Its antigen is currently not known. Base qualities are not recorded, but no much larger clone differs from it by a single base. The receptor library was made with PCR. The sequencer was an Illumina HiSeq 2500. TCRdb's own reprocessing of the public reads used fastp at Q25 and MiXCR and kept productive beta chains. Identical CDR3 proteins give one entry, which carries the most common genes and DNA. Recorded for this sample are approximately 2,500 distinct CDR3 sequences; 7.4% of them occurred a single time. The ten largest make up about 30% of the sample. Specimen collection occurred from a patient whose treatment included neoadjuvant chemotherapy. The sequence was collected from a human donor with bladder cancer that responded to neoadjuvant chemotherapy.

The DNA sequence is TGTGCCAGCAGCACCGGACTAAGCGGGAGGAACGAGCAGTACTTC. Its product reads: CASSTGLSGRNEQYF. The V and J genes are TRBV6-2 or TRBV6-3 and TRBJ2-7, with TRBD2 identical over 9 junction bases. In the germline V gene, CDR1 corresponds to MNHEY and CDR2 to SVGEGT. The CDR3 sequence holds 15 residues, the cysteine and phenylalanine included. The DNA shown is the 45-base CDR3, in frame from base 1. V has 6 bases trimmed and J has 5 bases trimmed; junction bases matching no gene number 11.